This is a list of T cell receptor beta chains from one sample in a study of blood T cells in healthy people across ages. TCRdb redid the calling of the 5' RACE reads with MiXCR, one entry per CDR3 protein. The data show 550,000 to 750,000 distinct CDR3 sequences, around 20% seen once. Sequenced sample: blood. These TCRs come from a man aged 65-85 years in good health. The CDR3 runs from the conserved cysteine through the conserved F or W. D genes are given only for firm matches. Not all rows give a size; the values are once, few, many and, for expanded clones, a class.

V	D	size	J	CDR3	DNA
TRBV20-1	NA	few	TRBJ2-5	CSAHHARGSEETQYF	TGCAGTGCCCACCATGCCAGGGGATCGGAAGAGACCCAGTACTTC
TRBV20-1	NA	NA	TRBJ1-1	CSASRGVNTEAFF	TGCAGTGCTAGTCGGGGTGTAAACACTGAAGCTTTCTTT
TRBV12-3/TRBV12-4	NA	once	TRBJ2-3	CASSPRSGPPDTQYF	TGTGCCAGCAGTCCGAGGTCGGGCCCGCCAGATACGCAGTATTTT
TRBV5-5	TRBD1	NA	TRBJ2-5	CASSFGTGGGTQYF	TGTGCCAGCAGCTTCGGGACAGGGGGAGGGACCCAGTACTTC
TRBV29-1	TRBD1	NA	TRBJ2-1	CSVRDRGGGEQFF	TGCAGCGTTCGGGACAGGGGCGGAGGTGAGCAGTTCTTC
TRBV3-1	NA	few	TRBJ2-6	CASSPQSSGANVLTF	TGTGCCAGCAGCCCGCAGAGCTCTGGGGCCAACGTCCTGACTTTC
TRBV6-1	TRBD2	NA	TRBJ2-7	CASSATSLIGGEQYF	TGTGCCAGCAGTGCGACTAGCCTGATTGGGGGCGAGCAGTACTTC
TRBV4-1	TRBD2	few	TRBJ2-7	CASSQGLAAILSDEQYF	TGCGCCAGCAGCCAGGGACTAGCGGCTATATTGTCCGACGAGCAGTACTTC
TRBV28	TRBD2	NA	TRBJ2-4	CASSFLAGGKNIQYF	TGTGCCAGCAGCTTTCTAGCGGGAGGCAAAAACATTCAGTACTTC
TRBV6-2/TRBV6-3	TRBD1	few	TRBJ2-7	CASSGQGNEQYF	TGTGCCAGCAGTGGACAGGGGAACGAGCAGTACTTC
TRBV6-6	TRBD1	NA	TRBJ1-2	CASNPGQGRYGYTF	TGTGCCAGCAATCCCGGACAGGGCCGCTATGGCTACACCTTC
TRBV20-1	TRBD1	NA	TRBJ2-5	CSATGTGSQETQYF	TGCAGTGCAACCGGGACAGGGTCCCAAGAGACCCAGTACTTC
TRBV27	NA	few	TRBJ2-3	CASSLSVGASTDTQYF	TGTGCCAGCAGTTTATCGGTAGGGGCCAGCACAGATACGCAGTATTTT
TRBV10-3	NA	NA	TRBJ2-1	CAISESREQFF	TGTGCCATCAGTGAGTCGAGGGAGCAGTTCTTC
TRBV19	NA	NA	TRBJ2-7	CASSINPKTYEQYF	TGTGCCAGTAGTATAAATCCTAAAACCTACGAGCAGTACTTC
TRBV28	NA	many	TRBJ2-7	CASSTRWAASSYEQYF	TGTGCCAGCAGTACCCGATGGGCCGCGAGCTCCTACGAGCAGTACTTC
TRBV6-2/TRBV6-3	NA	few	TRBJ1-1	CASSYIGGRVNTEAFF	TGTGCCAGCAGTTACATCGGAGGTCGGGTGAACACTGAAGCTTTCTTT
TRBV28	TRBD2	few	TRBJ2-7	CASASPSSGLSYEQYF	TGTGCCAGCGCTTCGCCTTCTAGCGGCCTCTCCTACGAGCAGTACTTC
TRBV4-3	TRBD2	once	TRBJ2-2	CASSQVQSGRENTGELFF	TGCGCCAGCAGCCAAGTCCAGAGCGGGAGGGAGAACACCGGGGAGCTGTTTTTT
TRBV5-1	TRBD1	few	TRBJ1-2	CAGSQGADSVYTF	TGCGCCGGCAGCCAGGGGGCCGACAGTGTCTACACCTTC
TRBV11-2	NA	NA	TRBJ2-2	CASRSGAGELFF	TGTGCCAGCAGATCAGGGGCCGGGGAGCTGTTTTTT
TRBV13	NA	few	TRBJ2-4	CASNSTCSLAKNIQYF	TGTGCCAGCAATTCGACTTGTTCGTTGGCCAAAAACATTCAGTACTTC
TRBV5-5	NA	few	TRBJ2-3	CASSLFLRTDTQYF	TGTGCCAGCAGCTTGTTTCTTCGCACAGATACGCAGTATTTT
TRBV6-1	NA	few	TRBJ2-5	CASSEDRYQETQYF	TGTGCCAGCAGTGAAGACAGGTACCAAGAGACCCAGTACTTC
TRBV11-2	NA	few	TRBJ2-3	CASSYWGTDTQYF	TGTGCCAGCAGCTATTGGGGCACAGATACGCAGTATTTT
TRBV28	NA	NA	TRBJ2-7	CASLRGGHGEQYF	TGTGCCAGCCTCCGGGGAGGTCATGGCGAGCAGTACTTC
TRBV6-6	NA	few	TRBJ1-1	CASSGPQRVEAFF	TGTGCCAGCAGTGGACCTCAACGGGTTGAAGCTTTCTTT
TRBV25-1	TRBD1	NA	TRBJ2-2	CASSVVRTGGTGELFF	TGTGCCAGCAGTGTCGTCCGGACAGGGGGAACCGGGGAGCTGTTTTTT
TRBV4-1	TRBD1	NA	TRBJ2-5	CASSQDTSGGPETQYF	TGCGCCAGCAGCCAAGATACTTCAGGGGGCCCGGAGACCCAGTACTTC
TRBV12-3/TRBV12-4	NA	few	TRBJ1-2	CASSLEPSLNYGYTF	TGTGCCAGCAGTTTAGAACCCAGCCTTAACTATGGCTACACCTTC
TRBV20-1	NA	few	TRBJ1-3	CSALISRGNTIYF	TGCAGTGCTCTCATATCTCGGGGGAACACCATATATTTT
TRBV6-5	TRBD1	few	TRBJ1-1	CASKPPGQGIVKAFF	TGTGCCAGCAAACCACCGGGACAGGGCATCGTTAAGGCTTTCTTT
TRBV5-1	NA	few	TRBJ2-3	CASTLARVADTQYF	TGCGCCAGCACCCTAGCGAGAGTAGCAGATACGCAGTATTTT
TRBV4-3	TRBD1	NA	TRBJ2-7	CASSQEAGGFSYEQYF	TGCGCCAGCAGCCAAGAGGCAGGGGGCTTTTCCTACGAGCAGTACTTC
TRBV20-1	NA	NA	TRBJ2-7	CSATARGGEQYF	TGCAGTGCTACCGCTAGGGGTGGCGAGCAGTACTTC
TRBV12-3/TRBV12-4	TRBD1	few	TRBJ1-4	CASSRSLTGQMELFF	TGTGCCAGCAGCCGGTCACTAACGGGACAGATGGAGTTGTTTTTT
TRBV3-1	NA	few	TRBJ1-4	CASSQVPGQANEKLFF	TGTGCCAGCAGCCAAGTACCGGGACAAGCTAATGAAAAACTGTTTTTT
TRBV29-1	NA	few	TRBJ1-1	CSVGLGNTEAFF	TGCAGCGTTGGTCTAGGGAACACTGAAGCTTTCTTT
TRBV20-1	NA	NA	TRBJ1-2	CSARVMGGDYDYGYTF	TGCAGTGCTAGAGTTATGGGGGGCGATTACGACTATGGCTACACCTTC
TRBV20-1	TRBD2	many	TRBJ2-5	CSATSFAGGRQETQYF	TGCAGTGCTACGTCTTTTGCGGGAGGTCGACAAGAGACCCAGTACTTC
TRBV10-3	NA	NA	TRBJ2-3	CATMVPGAADTQYF	TGTGCCACCATGGTGCCGGGGGCTGCAGATACGCAGTATTTT
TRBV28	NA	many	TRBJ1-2	CASSRQANYGYTF	TGTGCCAGCAGTCGACAGGCTAACTATGGCTACACCTTC
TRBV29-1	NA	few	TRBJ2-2	CSGGQGGSGELFF	TGCAGCGGAGGACAAGGGGGATCCGGGGAGCTGTTTTTT
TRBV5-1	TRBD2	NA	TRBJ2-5	CASSLDTSGGPETQYF	TGCGCCAGCAGCTTGGACACTAGCGGGGGACCGGAGACCCAGTACTTC
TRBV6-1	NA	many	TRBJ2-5	CASTGETQYF	TGTGCCAGCACCGGGGAGACCCAGTACTTC
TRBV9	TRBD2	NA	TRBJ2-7	CASSPQGGRPYEQYF	TGTGCCAGCAGCCCCCAGGGAGGGAGGCCCTACGAGCAGTACTTC
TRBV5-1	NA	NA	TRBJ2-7	CASSWNTGYEQYF	TGCGCCAGCAGCTGGAATACAGGCTACGAGCAGTACTTC
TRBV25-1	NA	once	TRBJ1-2	CASSEEGGGYYGYTF	TGTGCCAGCAGTGAAGAAGGGGGAGGCTACTATGGCTACACCTTC
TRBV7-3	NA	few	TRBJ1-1	CASSSAPGDTEAFF	TGTGCCAGCAGTTCGGCCCCAGGGGACACTGAAGCTTTCTTT
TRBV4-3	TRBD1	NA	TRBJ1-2	CASSQDGDRGGYGYTF	TGCGCCAGCAGCCAAGACGGCGACAGGGGTGGCTATGGCTACACCTTC
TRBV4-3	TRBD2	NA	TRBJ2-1	CANSQDRLAGTDEQFF	TGCGCCAACAGCCAAGATCGGCTAGCGGGAACGGATGAGCAGTTCTTC
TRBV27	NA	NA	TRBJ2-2	CAARGVAPNTGELFF	TGTGCCGCGAGGGGGGTAGCACCGAACACCGGGGAGCTGTTTTTT
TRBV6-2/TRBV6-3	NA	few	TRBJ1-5	CASSPQRHQPQHF	TGTGCCAGCAGTCCCCAGAGACATCAGCCCCAGCATTTT
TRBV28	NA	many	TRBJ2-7	CASSSRALRPYEQYF	TGTGCCAGCAGTTCGAGGGCACTACGCCCCTACGAGCAGTACTTC
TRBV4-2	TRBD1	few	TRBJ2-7	CASSQAGTGDYEQYF	TGTGCCAGCAGCCAAGCTGGGACAGGGGACTACGAGCAGTACTTC
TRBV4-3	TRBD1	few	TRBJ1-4	CASSQDRTGTGEKLFF	TGCGCCAGCAGCCAAGACAGGACAGGGACGGGGGAAAAACTGTTTTTT
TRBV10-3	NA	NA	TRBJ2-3	CAISEGGAQYF	TGTGCCATCAGTGAGGGTGGTGCGCAGTATTTT
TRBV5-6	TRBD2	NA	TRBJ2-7	CASSRRTSGNGWEQYF	TGTGCCAGCAGCAGACGGACTAGCGGGAACGGTTGGGAGCAGTACTTC
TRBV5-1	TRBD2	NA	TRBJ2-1	CASSLGLDGYNEQFF	TGCGCCAGCAGCCTAGGACTAGATGGCTACAATGAGCAGTTCTTC